These 4 T cell receptor beta chains originate from one sample sequenced in a study of early T cells in non-severe SARS-CoV-2 infection. TCRdb reprocessed the 5' RACE reads via MiXCR and lists one record per CDR3 protein. The sample contains 55,000 to 75,000 distinct CDR3 sequences, 10% to 15% of which appear only once. The sequenced material came from whole blood. The receptors stem from an adult who was a healthcare worker with PCR-confirmed SARS-CoV-2 infection or an uninfected control (not recorded which).

This clonotype was picked up many times. The chain is built from TRBV5-1 and TRBJ2-2, with a weak D call TRBD1 (6 bases). The CDR3 runs 15 residues. Germline V lookup: CDR1 SGHRS, CDR2 YFSETQ. V was trimmed by 7 bases and J by 7 bases, leaving 20 bases between them. The CDR3 loop reads CASGLSVQGVGELFF. CDR3 coding DNA: TGCGCCAGCGGCCTTAGTGTACAGGGTGTCGGGGAGCTGTTTTTT.

The V call is TRBV20-1, the J call TRBJ2-5; D is unclear. CDR3 length: 11 residues. From germline, CDR1 is DFQATT and CDR2 SNEGSKA (reference sequence). V lost 3 bases and J 4 bases, leaving 6 bases between the germline ends. CDR3 region: CSASASETQYF. CDR3 sequence (DNA): TGCAGTGCTAGCGCGTCAGAGACCCAGTACTTC.

This clonotype was seen repeatedly, ten times or more. V gene TRBV29-1 combines with J gene TRBJ1-1; maybe TRBD1 (5 bases). Trimming removed 5 bases from V and 4 bases from J, with 17 bases in between. Germline lookup yields CDR1 SQVTM and CDR2 ANQGSEA. CDR3 length equals 14 residues. This CDR3 is CSVRSWGNGTEAFF. CDR3 bases: TGCAGCGTTAGGTCTTGGGGCAACGGCACTGAAGCTTTCTTT.

The genes are TRBV20-1 and TRBJ2-2, with TRBD2 matching over 9 bases. From germline, CDR1 is DFQATT and CDR2 SNEGSKA (reference sequence). The CDR3 has 15 amino acids. After removal of 5 bases from V and 2 bases from J, the junction contained 6 bases not matched to a gene. Written as DNA, the CDR3 is TGCAGTGCTCGCAGTAGCGGGAGAAACACCGGGGAGCTGTTTTTT. Translation gives CSARSSGRNTGELFF.